This TCR beta chain is from a study of cytomegalovirus exposure and HLA in healthy donors. Study-wide results and limits: About 90% or about 30% of the time was how often most TCR beta V segments were productive, according to an earlier analysis. More clonal expansion characterized HLA-associated TCR beta chains than equally common others in a later analysis. In vitro checks showed that three CMV-associated chains really do target CMV antigens.

Worth noting for this clone: Antigen: not known.

With 60 Vbeta and 13 Jbeta primers, the PCR was carried out. Sequenced by immunoSEQ multiplex PCR; TCRdb stores in-frame clones only, minus some. The sample shows around 130,000 clones, approximately 80% of them seen only once. The CDR3 totals 14 residues. The ends lost 2 bases at V and 9 bases at J; junction bases unmatched: 4. Germline-derived CDR1 and CDR2 are GTSNPN and SVGIG (reference sequence). This chain uses TRBV30 with TRBJ1-6, with TRBD1 identical over 10 bases. This TCR was recovered from a girl aged 2 to 10 in good health and CMV-seronegative. Sequenced input: PBMCs. This CDR3 is CAWSRTGGSSPLHF. The CDR3, as DNA: TGTGCCTGGAGTCGGACAGGGGGGAGTTCACCCCTCCACTTT.